This T cell receptor beta chain was retrieved from a study of T cells in tumors after PD-1 blockade. Overall study: Patients had no prior checkpoint blockade, systemic immunosuppressants, or anti-cancer therapy within 4 weeks.

A remark on this clone: The junction does not match germline at one end; this may be a read error.

This CDR3 region has 13 residues. Germline assignment: CDR1 MNHEY and CDR2 SVGAGI. Produced via immunoSEQ multiplex PCR; TCRdb's table is partial and in-frame only. This table has just under 20,000 clones, 65% to 85% appearing once. The rearrangement links TRBV6-5 to TRBJ2-5, with a weak D call TRBD1 (7 bases). This sequence was found in a human donor with advanced basal cell or squamous cell carcinoma (not recorded which). Sequences were derived from PBMCs, sampled after anti-PD-1 therapy. This CDR3 reads CASSDSGGETQYF. As DNA, the CDR3 is TGTGCCAGCAGTGACTCAGGGGGGGAGACCCAGTACTTC.